This TCR beta chain is from a study of a mutant IDH1 vaccine in newly diagnosed glioma. Trimming took 1 base from V and 4 from J; bases not matched to a gene: 6. The CDR3 contains 16 residues. The germline CDR1 and CDR2 sequences are LNHDA and SQIVND (reference sequence). The time point: week 5, during vaccination. Topical imiquimod accompanied each vaccine dose, which consisted of 300 ug of mutant IDH1 20-mer peptide. The data were produced by immunoSEQ multiplex PCR, yet TCRdb's version contains in-frame clones alone and is incomplete. The sample has around 46,000 clones, around 80% seen once. With respect to this clone: Antigen: not known.

The sequencing here drew on PBMCs, taken from a glioma patient whose treatment included an IDH1 peptide vaccine. The chain carries TRBV19 and TRBJ2-2, with TRBD1 identical over 7 bases. The receptor was isolated from a man aged 50-60 years with glioma. CDR3 in DNA: TGTGCCAGTAGTATAGGGACAGGTCGACGCACCGGGGAGCTGTTTTTT. As protein: CASSIGTGRRTGELFF.